The 20 T cell receptor beta chains listed next were all sequenced from one sample in a study of blood T cell repertoires in COVID-19. The data were produced by immunoSEQ multiplex PCR, yet TCRdb's version contains in-frame clones alone and is incomplete. This table holds over 150,000 clones, approximately 85% found once. Source material: peripheral blood. Source of these receptors: a man aged 35-49 years with acute or convalescent COVID-19.

The genes are TRBV5-4 and TRBJ2-7; TRBD1 agrees at 7 bases. This CDR3 spans 13 amino acids. In germline, CDR1 is SGHNT, CDR2 YYREEE (reference sequence). Trimming cost V 4 bases and J 2 bases; bases outside gene matches: 3. The CDR3 bases are TGTGCCAGCAGCCCGGGACAGACCTACGAGCAGTACTTC. Amino acids: CASSPGQTYEQYF.

This chain connects TRBV7-2 to TRBJ2-2, with D tentatively TRBD2 (5 bases). Trimming removed 5 bases at V and 8 bases at J, with 9 bases between. Germline CDR1 is SGHTA and CDR2 is FQGNSA. The CDR3 sequence is 12 residues long. DNA of the CDR3: TGTGCCAGCAGCCGTCCGGGGGGGGAGCTGTTTTTT. It is translated as CASSRPGGELFF.

The chain combines TRBV10-3 with TRBJ2-1; 12 positions agree with TRBD2. The V gene's germline CDR1 is ENHRY and CDR2 SYGVKD. This CDR3 spans 15 amino acids. V was clipped by 4 bases and J by 7 bases; unmatched bases: 5. CDR3 residues: CAISGASGGANEQFF. CDR3 bases: TGTGCCATCAGTGGGGCTAGCGGGGGGGCAAATGAGCAGTTCTTC.

V usage is TRBV2 and J usage is TRBJ1-2, with TRBD1 matching 7 bases. This CDR3 comprises 16 residues. V was pared by 1 base and J by 4 bases, with 9 bases of the junction left unmatched. Germline V gene sequence: CDR1 SNHLY, CDR2 FYNNEI. The CDR3 nucleotides read TGTGCCAGCAGTGAAGACCCCCCAGGGGGGAGCTATGGCTACACCTTC. Its translation: CASSEDPPGGSYGYTF. The full variable domain, its missing parts supplied by reference TRBV2 and TRBJ1-2, is EPEVTQTPSHQVTQMGQEVILRCVPISNHLYFYWYRQILGQKVEFLVSFYNNEISEKSEIFDDQFSVERPDGSNFTLKIRSTKLEDSAMYFCASSEDPPGGSYGYTFGSGTRLTVV.

This clone was seen a few times. DNA for the CDR3: TGTGCCAGCAGCCTTCGGGACAGGGGAAGTCGAGAGCAGTACTTC. It codes for CASSLRDRGSREQYF. This chain joins TRBV3-1 (or the pseudogene TRBV3-2) and TRBJ2-7, with TRBD1 matching 10 bases. The CDR3 runs 15 residues. Germline loops: CDR1 LGHDT, CDR2 YNNKEL (reference sequence). After removal of 4 bases from V and 7 bases from J, the junction contained 10 bases not matched to a gene.

J is TRBJ1-5 and V is TRBV6-2 or TRBV6-3, with 11 bases that match TRBD1. The CDR3 extends over 16 amino acids. In germline, CDR1 is MNHEY, CDR2 SVGEGT. V trimming: 6 bases; J trimming: 3 bases; junction bases outside the gene matches: 7. CDR3 DNA: TGTGCCAGCAGCCCCGGGACAGGGGGGATCAATCAGCCCCAGCATTTT. Translating gives CASSPGTGGINQPQHF.

The rearrangement joins TRBV5-8 to TRBJ1-5; possibly TRBD1 for D (5 bases). Germline V gene data show CDR1 as SGHTS and CDR2 as YDEGEE. Trimming took 2 bases from V and 6 from J, leaving 6 bases between them. The CDR3 is 12 amino acids. CDR3 region: CASSFRGQPQHF. CDR3 coding DNA: TGTGCCAGCAGCTTTAGGGGTCAGCCCCAGCATTTT. The complete variable domain, with remaining parts taken from reference TRBV5-8 and TRBJ1-5, reads EAGVTQSPTHLIKTRGQQATLRCSPISGHTSVYWYQQALGLGLQFLLWYDEGEERNRGNFPPRFSGRQFPNYSSELNVNALELEDSALYLCASSFRGQPQHFGDGTRLSIL.

V is TRBV9 and J is TRBJ1-1, with D uncertain. V lost 0 bases and J lost 4, with 10 bases in between. Germline loops: CDR1 SGDLS, CDR2 YYNGEE. The CDR3 runs 14 residues. CDR3 loop: CASSVVGGITEAFF. The CDR3 DNA follows: TGTGCCAGCAGCGTAGTAGGAGGGATCACTGAAGCTTTCTTT. Using reference TRBV9 and TRBJ1-1 for the parts outside the CDR3, the full variable domain is DSGVTQTPKHLITATGQRVTLRCSPRSGDLSVYWYQQSLDQGLQFLIQYYNGEERAKGNILERFSAQQFPDLHSELNLSSLELGDSALYFCASSVVGGITEAFFGQGTRLTVV.

The chain employs TRBV7-6 and TRBJ1-1; 10 nucleotides align to TRBD1. Germline V CDR1 and CDR2: SGHVS, FNYEAQ. The CDR3 sequence is 15 residues long. Trimming removed 5 bases from V and 4 bases from J; junction bases left unmatched: 7. CDR3 sequence: CASSPRTGGSTEAFF. DNA of the CDR3: TGTGCCAGCAGCCCTCGGACAGGGGGGAGCACTGAAGCTTTCTTT.

This clone was recorded only once. The chain recombines TRBV11-2 with TRBJ2-7, with D possibly matching TRBD2 (7 bases). CDR3 length: 17 residues. The V gene lost 3 bases and the J gene lost 1 base, with 19 bases spanning the gap. Germline V CDR1 and CDR2: SGHAT, FQNNGV. DNA for the CDR3: TGTGCCAGCAGCTTTCGATGGGGGGGCACCACTTCCTACGAGCAGTACTTC. Its translation: CASSFRWGGTTSYEQYF.

J is TRBJ2-1 and V is TRBV5-1; 14 nucleotides match TRBD2. CDR1 is SGHRS and CDR2 is YFSETQ in the germline V gene. The length of the CDR3 is 15 residues. The V gene end was trimmed by 4 bases and the J gene end by 9 bases; junction bases not matched to a gene: 6. The CDR3 DNA sequence: TGCGCCAGCAGCCCCTTAGGGACTAGCGGGGGTGAGCAGTTCTTC. It yields the protein CASSPLGTSGGEQFF. Using reference TRBV5-1 and TRBJ2-1 for the parts outside the CDR3, the full variable domain is KAGVTQTPRYLIKTRGQQVTLSCSPISGHRSVSWYQQTPGQGLQFLFEYFSETQRNKGNFPGRFSGRQFSNSRSEMNVSTLELGDSALYLCASSPLGTSGGEQFFGPGTRLTVL.

The chain has TRBV11-3 and TRBJ1-3, with 8 nucleotides matching TRBD1. The CDR3 spans 15 residues. J gave up 0 bases and V 5 bases, and 3 bases lay outside the gene matches. Germline V gene data show CDR1 as SGHNT and CDR2 as YENEEA. DNA of the CDR3: TGTGCCAGCAGCCAGGGACAGGACTCTGGAAACACCATATATTTT. This sequence encodes CASSQGQDSGNTIYF.

This chain joins TRBV14 and TRBJ2-7; TRBD2 matches at 14 bases. The CDR3 extends over 16 amino acids. The V gene end was trimmed by 4 bases and the J gene end by 7 bases; junction bases not matched to a gene: 9. CDR1 is SGHDN and CDR2 is FVKESK in the germline V gene. The CDR3 bases are TGTGCCAGCAGCCTCCTCCCGGGACTAGCGGGGGTGGAGCAGTACTTC. Translation: CASSLLPGLAGVEQYF.

The gene calls are TRBV29-1 and TRBJ1-1, with TRBD1 matching over 9 bases. The germline V gene encodes CDR1 SQVTM and CDR2 ANQGSEA. V gave up 7 bases and J gave up 7 bases; unmatched junction bases: 13. The CDR3 has 14 amino acids. Written as DNA, the CDR3 is TGCAGCGCGGACAGGGGTTTCGCGCCGAATGAAGCTTTCTTT. Translation: CSADRGFAPNEAFF.

J is TRBJ2-1 and V is TRBV10-1; D is perhaps TRBD1 (5 bases). The V end lost 3 bases, the J end lost 7 bases, and 22 bases lay between the germline ends. CDR3 length: 17 residues. Germline-derived CDR1 and CDR2 are WNHNN and SYGVQD (reference sequence). CDR3 in DNA: TGCGCCAGCAGTGATACCAGTGGGGCTTACGGTCGGAATGAGCAGTTCTTC. Translation: CASSDTSGAYGRNEQFF.

The rearrangement links TRBV30 to TRBJ2-2; D is ambiguous. The CDR3 covers 13 residues. Trimming pared 5 bases from V and 0 bases from J, leaving 7 bases between. The germline V gene encodes CDR1 GTSNPN and CDR2 SVGIG (reference sequence). The CDR3 spells CAWVTSNTGELFF. The CDR3 DNA is TGTGCCTGGGTTACATCGAACACCGGGGAGCTGTTTTTT.

The V and J genes are TRBV6-6 and TRBJ2-7, with a tentative D call TRBD2 (5 bases). CDR1 and CDR2 from the germline V gene are MNHNY and SVGAGI (reference sequence). Trimming took 6 bases from V and 1 from J, leaving 16 bases between them. This CDR3 is 15 amino acids long. The DNA of the CDR3 is TGTGCCAGCAGCCGGGGTGGAACCCCTTCCTACGAGCAGTACTTC. This encodes CASSRGGTPSYEQYF.

The gene calls are TRBV24-1 and TRBJ1-1, with D unresolved. The CDR3 sequence is 13 residues long. Trimming took off 3 bases at V and 1 base at J, with 5 bases between the two ends. Germline-derived CDR1 and CDR2 are KGHDR and SFDVKD. CDR3 DNA: TGTGCCACCAGTGATCTTAAGAACACTGAAGCTTTCTTT. It specifies CATSDLKNTEAFF.

The chain combines TRBV30 with TRBJ1-2; weak D call: TRBD1 (5 bases). The CDR3 has 12 amino acids. The V end was cut by 0 bases, the J end by 7 bases, with 9 bases between. Germline V gene sequence: CDR1 GTSNPN, CDR2 SVGIG (reference sequence). The CDR3 spells CAWSVGTFGYTF. The CDR3 DNA reads as TGTGCCTGGAGTGTCGGGACTTTTGGCTACACCTTC.

The V and J genes are TRBV3-1 (or the pseudogene TRBV3-2) and TRBJ2-5; 7 positions agree with TRBD2. This CDR3 has 14 amino acids. The germline CDR1 and CDR2 sequences are LGHDT and YNNKEL (reference sequence). After removal of 4 bases from V and 5 bases from J, the junction contained 7 bases not matched to a gene. This CDR3 reads CASSRRLAGETQYF. The CDR3, as DNA: TGTGCCAGCAGCCGCCGACTAGCTGGCGAGACCCAGTACTTC.